Below, one TCR beta chain is given with its context. This CDR3 has 13 residues. Trimming took 1 base from V and 5 from J, leaving 9 bases between them. Looked up from germline, CDR1 is SGHRS and CDR2 is YFSETQ. Here immunoSEQ multiplex PCR was the method, and the copy in TCRdb shows in-frame clones only, minus some. The sample holds tens of thousands of clones, 83% seen once. This sample stems from a study of T cell clones after liver transplantation. The source of this sequence is a human patient who received a liver transplant. Some T cells could come from the graft donor. This specimen consisted of CD4+ T cells from blood, obtained at the 22-month timepoint. The V call is TRBV5-1, the J call TRBJ1-1, with TRBD1 as a possible D gene (5 bases). CDR3 nucleotide sequence: TGCGCCAGCAGCTTGCCAGGGCGGACTGAAGCTTTCTTT. It encodes CASSLPGRTEAFF.